This T cell receptor (beta chain) is from a study of T cell responses to AZD1222 COVID-19 vaccine. Sequencing used immunoSEQ multiplex PCR; TCRdb keeps in-frame clones, though not all of them. The sample has 150,000 to 200,000 clones; roughly nine tenths are singletons. Trimming removed 10 bases from V and 1 base from J, with 13 bases in between. The germline gives CDR1 MNHNS, CDR2 SASEGT. CDR3 size: 13 residues. Source: peripheral blood, taken 28 days after the second AZD1222 dose. V is TRBV6-1 and J is TRBJ1-1; weak D call: TRBD1 (5 bases). The receptor comes from an adult who received the AZD1222 COVID-19 vaccine. CDR3 DNA: TGTGCCACCTTCCGGGACGGGAACACTGAAGCTTTCTTT. This gives the protein CATFRDGNTEAFF.